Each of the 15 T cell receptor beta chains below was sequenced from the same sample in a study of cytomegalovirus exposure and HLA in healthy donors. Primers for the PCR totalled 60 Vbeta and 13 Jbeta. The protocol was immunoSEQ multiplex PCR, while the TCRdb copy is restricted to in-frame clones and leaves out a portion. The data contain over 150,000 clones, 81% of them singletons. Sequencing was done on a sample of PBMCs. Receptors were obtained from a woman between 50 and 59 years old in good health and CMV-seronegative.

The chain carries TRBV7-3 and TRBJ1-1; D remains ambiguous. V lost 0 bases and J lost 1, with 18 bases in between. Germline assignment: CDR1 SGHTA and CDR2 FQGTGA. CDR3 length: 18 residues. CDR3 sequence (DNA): TGTGCCAGCAGCTTAACGGGGAAGGACTTTCGACAGAACACTGAAGCTTTCTTT. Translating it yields CASSLTGKDFRQNTEAFF.

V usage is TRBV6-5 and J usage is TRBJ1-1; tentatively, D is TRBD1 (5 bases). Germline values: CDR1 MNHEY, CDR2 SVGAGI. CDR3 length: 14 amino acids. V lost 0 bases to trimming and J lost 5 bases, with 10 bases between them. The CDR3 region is CASSYSGEGTEAFF. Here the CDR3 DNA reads TGTGCCAGCAGTTACTCGGGGGAGGGGACTGAAGCTTTCTTT.

The CDR3 here is CASGYSGGLSYEQYF. CDR3 nucleotides: TGCGCCAGCGGGTATAGCGGGGGCCTTTCCTACGAGCAGTACTTC. The rearrangement joins TRBV5-1 to TRBJ2-7, with 9 bases lining up with TRBD2. This CDR3 contains 15 residues. Trimming cost V 7 bases and J 1 base; bases outside gene matches: 9. Germline lookup yields CDR1 SGHRS and CDR2 YFSETQ. Together with reference TRBV5-1 and TRBJ2-7, the CDR3 gives the full variable domain: KAGVTQTPRYLIKTRGQQVTLSCSPISGHRSVSWYQQTPGQGLQFLFEYFSETQRNKGNFPGRFSGRQFSNSRSEMNVSTLELGDSALYLCASGYSGGLSYEQYFGPGTRLTVT.

The CDR3, as DNA: TGTGCCAGCAGTTCACAGGGGGCAACTGAAGCTTTCTTT. The encoded protein is CASSSQGATEAFF. The chain carries TRBV2 and TRBJ1-1; TRBD1 matches at 9 bases. This CDR3 region has 13 residues. V gave up 5 bases and J gave up 5 bases; unmatched junction bases: 3. Germline CDR1 and CDR2: SNHLY and FYNNEI.

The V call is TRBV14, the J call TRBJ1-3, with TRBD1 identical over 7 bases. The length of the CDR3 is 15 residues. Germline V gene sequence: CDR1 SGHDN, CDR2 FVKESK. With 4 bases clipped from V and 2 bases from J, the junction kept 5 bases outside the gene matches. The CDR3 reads CASSPRTGAGNTIYF. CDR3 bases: TGTGCCAGCAGCCCGAGGACAGGCGCTGGAAACACCATATATTTT.

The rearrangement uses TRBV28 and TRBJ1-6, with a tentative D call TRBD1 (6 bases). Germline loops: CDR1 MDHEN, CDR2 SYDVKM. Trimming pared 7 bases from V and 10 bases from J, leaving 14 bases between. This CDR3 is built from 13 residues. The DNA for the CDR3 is TGTGCCAGCATTCGACAGGCAGACTCACCCCTCCACTTT. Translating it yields CASIRQADSPLHF.

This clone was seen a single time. CDR3 nucleotides: TGTGCCAGCTCATTCTCCGGGACTGACACTACAGGTGAGCAGTTCTTC. Translation: CASSFSGTDTTGEQFF. V is TRBV18 and J is TRBJ2-1; D might be TRBD2 (6 bases). CDR1 is KGHSH and CDR2 is LQKENI in the germline V gene. Trimming cost V 5 bases and J 9 bases, with 23 bases left between them. CDR3 length equals 16 residues. Full variable domain (remainder filled in from reference TRBV18 and TRBJ2-1): NAGVMQNPRHLVRRRGQEARLRCSPMKGHSHVYWYRQLPEEGLKFMVYLQKENIIDESGMPKERFSAEFPKEGPSILRIQQVVRGDSAAYFCASSFSGTDTTGEQFFGPGTRLTVL.

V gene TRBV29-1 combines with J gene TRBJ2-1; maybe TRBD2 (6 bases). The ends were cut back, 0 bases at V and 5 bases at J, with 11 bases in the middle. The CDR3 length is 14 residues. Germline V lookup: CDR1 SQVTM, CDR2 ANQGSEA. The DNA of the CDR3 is TGCAGCGTTGAAGACGGGAGAGGCCACAATGAGCAGTTCTTC. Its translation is CSVEDGRGHNEQFF.

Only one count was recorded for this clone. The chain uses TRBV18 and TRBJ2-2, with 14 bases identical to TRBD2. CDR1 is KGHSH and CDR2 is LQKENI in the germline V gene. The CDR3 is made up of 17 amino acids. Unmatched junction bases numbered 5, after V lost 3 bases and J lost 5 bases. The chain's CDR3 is CASSPGLAGVGTGELFF. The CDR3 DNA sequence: TGTGCCAGCTCACCGGGACTAGCGGGAGTCGGTACCGGGGAGCTGTTTTTT.

Here the CDR3 reads CASSFSGGSDEQFF. DNA for the CDR3: TGTGCCAGCAGCTTTAGCGGGGGGTCCGATGAGCAGTTCTTC. The chain couples TRBV7-9 to TRBJ2-1; 10 nucleotides agree with TRBD2. The CDR3 totals 14 residues. V lost 3 bases to trimming and J lost 8 bases; unmatched junction nucleotides: 4. CDR1 and CDR2 from the germline V gene are SEHNR and FQNEAQ (reference sequence).

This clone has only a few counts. CDR3 in DNA: TGTGCCAGCAGCGGGGACATTGGGGGAAAACTGTTTTTT. This translates into CASSGDIGGKLFF. The V and J genes are TRBV6-6 and TRBJ1-4; tentatively, D is TRBD1 (6 bases). The CDR3 spans 13 residues. Germline CDR1 and CDR2: MNHNY and SVGAGI (reference sequence). V gave up 6 bases and J gave up 10 bases, with 15 bases separating them.

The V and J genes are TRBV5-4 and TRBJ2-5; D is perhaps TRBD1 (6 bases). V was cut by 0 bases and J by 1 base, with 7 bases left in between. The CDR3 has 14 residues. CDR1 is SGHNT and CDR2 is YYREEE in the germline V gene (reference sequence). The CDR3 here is CASSLGGGQETQYF. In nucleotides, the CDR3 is TGTGCCAGCAGCTTGGGAGGGGGCCAAGAGACCCAGTACTTC.

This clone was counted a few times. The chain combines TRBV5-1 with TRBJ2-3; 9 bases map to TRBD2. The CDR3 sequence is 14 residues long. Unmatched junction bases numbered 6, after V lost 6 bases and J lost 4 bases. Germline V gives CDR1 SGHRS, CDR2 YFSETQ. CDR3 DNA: TGCGCCAGCAACGGCGGGGGGGGGCCAGATACGCAGTATTTT. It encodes CASNGGGGPDTQYF.

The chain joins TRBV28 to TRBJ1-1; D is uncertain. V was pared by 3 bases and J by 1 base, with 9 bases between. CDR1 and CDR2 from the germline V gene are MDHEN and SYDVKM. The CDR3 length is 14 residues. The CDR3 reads CASSLVQENTEAFF. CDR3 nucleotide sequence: TGTGCCAGCAGTTTGGTCCAGGAGAACACTGAAGCTTTCTTT.

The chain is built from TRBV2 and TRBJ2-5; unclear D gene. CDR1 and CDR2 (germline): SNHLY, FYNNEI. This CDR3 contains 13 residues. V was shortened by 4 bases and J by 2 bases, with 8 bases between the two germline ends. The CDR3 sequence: CASSVSVQETQYF. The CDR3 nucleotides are TGTGCCAGCAGTGTTTCGGTTCAAGAGACCCAGTACTTC.